This record looks at one T cell receptor beta chain sequence and its context. The sample is drawn from a study of T cell changes during pregnancy in multiple sclerosis. Assay: immunoSEQ multiplex PCR; the TCRdb copy retains only in-frame clones and omits some. Altogether 75,000 to 100,000 clones are present, over 75% being singletons, with the ten largest covering over 0.6%. The ends lost 4 bases at V and 4 bases at J; junction bases unmatched: 9. The germline V gene encodes CDR1 SGHRS and CDR2 YFSETQ. This CDR3 is 16 amino acids long. The sample was peripheral blood, taken in the second trimester of pregnancy. This receptor was identified in a female donor in good health, enrolled as a control in a pregnancy study. This rearrangement joins TRBV5-1 to TRBJ1-4, with 8 bases fitting TRBD1. The CDR3 reads CASSTGAGQVNEKLFF. CDR3 DNA sequence: TGCGCCAGCAGCACTGGAGCGGGACAGGTTAATGAAAAACTGTTTTTT. Based on the CDR3 plus reference TRBV5-1 and TRBJ1-4, the full variable domain is KAGVTQTPRYLIKTRGQQVTLSCSPISGHRSVSWYQQTPGQGLQFLFEYFSETQRNKGNFPGRFSGRQFSNSRSEMNVSTLELGDSALYLCASSTGAGQVNEKLFFGSGTQLSVL.